This entry lists 27 T cell receptor beta chains sequenced from one sample in a study of CXCR3-negative and CXCR3-positive naive CD8 T cells. The TRB cDNA libraries were prepared by 5' RACE with UMI labels. TCRdb reprocessed the 5' RACE reads and keeps a single row for each CDR3 protein, giving no DNA. The sample is made up of 45,000 or so distinct CDR3 sequences, and the top ten hold roughly a tenth of it. Source material: memory CD8+ T cells from blood. These receptor sequences come from a human donor in good health. Some clones in this sample may be carry-over from other donors' samples.

This rearrangement joins TRBV29-1 to TRBJ1-1. Germline CDR1 and CDR2: SQVTM and ANQGSEA. This CDR3 has 12 residues. CDR3 in amino acids: CSVQGGETEAFF. The whole variable domain, remainder taken from reference TRBV29-1 and TRBJ1-1, is SAVISQKPSRDICQRGTSLTIQCQVDSQVTMMFWYRQQPGQSLTLIATANQGSEATYESGFVIDKFPISRPNLTFSTLTVSNMSPEDSSIYLCSVQGGETEAFFGQGTRLTVV.

The genes are TRBV20-1 and TRBJ2-7; TCRdb names TRBD2, which stays unverified in the absence of DNA. CDR3 size: 17 residues. Germline assignment: CDR1 DFQATT and CDR2 SNEGSKA (reference sequence). The CDR3 sequence is CSARDEDSGGPGYEQYF.

The chain carries TRBV12-3 or TRBV12-4 and TRBJ1-3; TCRdb outputs TRBD1, but without DNA this stays unchecked. This CDR3 comprises 15 residues. The CDR3 is CASSFPGEPGNTIYF.

This chain uses TRBV28 with TRBJ2-7; there is no DNA to check the TCRdb D call of TRBD2. Germline-derived CDR1 and CDR2 are MDHEN and SYDVKM. The CDR3 consists of 14 residues. The CDR3 region is CASSHGLSTYEQYF.

This sequence joins TRBV12-3 or TRBV12-4 and TRBJ2-7; TCRdb outputs TRBD2, but without DNA this stays unchecked. There are 18 residues in the CDR3. CDR3 loop: CASSPDPGLALSSYEQYF.

The gene calls are TRBV20-1 and TRBJ2-2. Per germline, CDR1 DFQATT and CDR2 SNEGSKA (reference sequence). CDR3 size: 14 residues. The chain's CDR3 is CSARVARNTGELFF.

This chain links TRBV5-4 with TRBJ2-2; TCRdb picks TRBD1, but there is no DNA to check that call. Germline assignment: CDR1 SGHNT and CDR2 YYREEE (reference sequence). The CDR3 has 16 residues. The CDR3 loop is CASSPQGTVSTGELFF.

The chain couples TRBV6-2 or TRBV6-3 to TRBJ2-2; absent DNA, TCRdb's TRBD1 call cannot be checked. Germline values: CDR1 MNHEY, CDR2 SVGEGT. This CDR3 is 16 amino acids long. CDR3 residues: CASSYLLDSNTEELFF.

The chain recombines TRBV6-4 with TRBJ2-3; TCRdb outputs TRBD2, but without DNA this stays unchecked. The CDR3 length is 15 residues. Germline CDR1 MRHNA, CDR2 SNTAGT. The CDR3 loop reads CASSEVAGSTDTQYF.

The rearrangement uses TRBV4-3 and TRBJ2-5; the D gene TCRdb calls, TRBD2, cannot be checked with no DNA. Germline CDR1 reads LGHNA; CDR2 reads YSLEER. CDR3 length: 19 amino acids. CDR3 amino acids: CASSQERFERGGRQETQYF.

The V call is TRBV12-3 or TRBV12-4, the J call TRBJ2-4; lacking DNA, the TRBD1 call made by TCRdb goes unchecked. CDR3 length equals 16 residues. CDR3 protein: CASSFTQGLAKNIQYF.

The V gene is TRBV21-1, the J gene TRBJ2-5; TCRdb proposes TRBD1, but this gene call is untestable without DNA. TRBV21-1 is a pseudogene segment. The length of the CDR3 is 21 residues. The CDR3 loop is CASSKVGPPDRSLGYGETQYF.

The gene calls are TRBV5-1 and TRBJ2-2. Germline CDR1 SGHRS, CDR2 YFSETQ. CDR3 length equals 14 residues. Here the CDR3 reads CASSLGSGTGELFF.

The chain links TRBV7-6 to TRBJ1-2; TCRdb calls TRBD1, which cannot be checked without DNA. The CDR3 length is 14 residues. Per the germline V gene, CDR1 is SGHVS and CDR2 is FNYEAQ. Here the CDR3 reads CASSRGVTGDGYTF. The full variable domain, its missing parts supplied by reference TRBV7-6 and TRBJ1-2, is GAGVSQSPRYKVTKRGQDVALRCDPISGHVSLYWYRQALGQGPEFLTYFNYEAQQDKSGLPNDRFSAERPEGSISTLTIQRTEQRDSAMYRCASSRGVTGDGYTFGSGTRLTVV.

V usage is TRBV4-1 and J usage is TRBJ1-2; no DNA is available, so the TRBD1 call from TCRdb remains unchecked. This CDR3 spans 14 amino acids. Germline lookup yields CDR1 MGHRA and CDR2 YSYEKL. CDR3 region: CASSSEGRNYGYTF.

The chain uses TRBV7-9 and TRBJ1-4. This CDR3 comprises 12 residues. Germline loops: CDR1 SEHNR, CDR2 FQNEAQ (reference sequence). The CDR3 protein is CASRGSNEKLFF.

This chain links TRBV13 with TRBJ1-4; absent DNA, TCRdb's TRBD1 call cannot be checked. The germline CDR1 and CDR2 sequences are PRHDT and FYEKMQ (reference sequence). This CDR3 contains 15 residues. The CDR3 loop reads CASSSAGSGGEKLFF.

The CDR3 region is CSARVQAGDSNQPQHF. The rearrangement uses TRBV20-1 and TRBJ1-5; TCRdb indicates TRBD1, and absent DNA this call remains unverified. Per the germline V gene, CDR1 is DFQATT and CDR2 is SNEGSKA (reference sequence). This CDR3 contains 16 residues.

The rearrangement uses TRBV7-2 and TRBJ2-7. This CDR3 is 16 amino acids long. CDR1 is SGHTA and CDR2 is FQGNSA in the germline V gene. The CDR3: CASSLTVGKLHYEQYF.

The chain couples TRBV29-1 to TRBJ2-7; TCRdb returns TRBD1, unconfirmable since there is no DNA. The germline V gene has CDR1 SQVTM and CDR2 ANQGSEA. The CDR3 has 14 amino acids. CDR3 sequence: CSVEGGGAPVEQYF.

The chain carries TRBV6-4 and TRBJ2-1. The germline V gene has CDR1 MRHNA and CDR2 SNTAGT. The CDR3 runs to 13 residues. The CDR3 loop is CASSERTNNEQFF.

The rearrangement joins TRBV12-5 to TRBJ1-5. The germline gives CDR1 LGHNT, CDR2 FRNRAP. The CDR3 has 15 amino acids. This CDR3 is CASGSIGNGNQPQHF.

This chain uses TRBV5-1 with TRBJ2-5; TCRdb proposes TRBD1, but this gene call is untestable without DNA. The CDR3 has 15 residues. Germline V CDR1 and CDR2: SGHRS, YFSETQ. CDR3 sequence: CASSPRDSSLETQYF.

CDR3 sequence reads: CASSPAARSSVANYGYTF. The chain is built from TRBV18 and TRBJ1-2. This CDR3 is 18 amino acids long. Per germline, CDR1 KGHSH and CDR2 LQKENI. Full variable domain (outside the CDR3, taken from reference TRBV18 and TRBJ1-2): NAGVMQNPRHLVRRRGQEARLRCSPMKGHSHVYWYRQLPEEGLKFMVYLQKENIIDESGMPKERFSAEFPKEGPSILRIQQVVRGDSAAYFCASSPAARSSVANYGYTFGSGTRLTVV.

The chain is built from TRBV2 and TRBJ1-2; the TCRdb call, TRBD1, lacks DNA for checking. The CDR3 sequence is 15 residues long. Looked up from germline, CDR1 is SNHLY and CDR2 is FYNNEI. Here the CDR3 reads CASSERTAVNYGYTF.

The gene calls are TRBV27 and TRBJ1-6. Germline values: CDR1 MNHEY, CDR2 SMNVEV (reference sequence). The CDR3 loop spans 17 amino acids. The CDR3 region is CASTPDFHSSYNSPLHF.

The chain is built from TRBV6-4 and TRBJ2-1. Germline loops: CDR1 MRHNA, CDR2 SNTAGT. The CDR3 covers 13 residues. The CDR3 sequence is CASSPRPNNEQFF.